This is a list of T cell receptor beta chains from one sample in a study of radiation and T cells in renal cell carcinoma. Only in-frame clones appear in the TCRdb table, and some are missing; sequencing was by immunoSEQ multiplex PCR. Among roughly 150,000 clones listed, 87% were seen once. Sequenced material: blood, taken from a patient whose treatment included radiotherapy and nephrectomy. These receptors all come from a woman between 45 and 65 years old with renal cell carcinoma. CDR3s include the opening cysteine and the closing phenylalanine or tryptophan. The order of the fields is D gene, V gene, clone size, J gene, CDR3 protein, CDR3 DNA. The D gene is left open where the match is weak. Rows give clone size only sometimes, using once, few, many, or a class for an expanded clone.

D: NA; V: TRBV12-2; size: NA; J: TRBJ1-6; CDR3: CASRLRYGSYNSPLHF; DNA: TGTGCAAGTCGCTTAAGATATGGCTCCTATAATTCACCCCTCCACTTT
D: NA; V: TRBV9; size: NA; J: TRBJ1-1; CDR3: CASSAGNTEAFF; DNA: TGTGCCAGCAGCGCTGGGAACACTGAAGCTTTCTTT
D: TRBD1; V: TRBV6-1; size: once; J: TRBJ2-5; CDR3: CASSELYGQVAQETQYF; DNA: TGTGCCAGCAGTGAATTGTATGGACAGGTAGCCCAAGAGACCCAGTACTTC
D: NA; V: TRBV5-6; size: NA; J: TRBJ2-2; CDR3: CASSLVQGDTGELFF; DNA: TGTGCCAGCAGCTTGGTTCAGGGCGACACCGGGGAGCTGTTTTTT
D: NA; V: TRBV29-1; size: NA; J: TRBJ2-3; CDR3: CSVGVTDTQYF; DNA: TGCAGCGTTGGAGTTACAGATACGCAGTATTTT
D: TRBD2; V: TRBV18; size: NA; J: TRBJ2-5; CDR3: CASSQSGGETQYF; DNA: TGTGCCAGCTCTCAGAGCGGGGGAGAGACCCAGTACTTC
D: TRBD1; V: TRBV5-8; size: NA; J: TRBJ1-5; CDR3: CASSLVFADRASNQPQHF; DNA: TGTGCCAGCAGCCTAGTTTTTGCCGACAGGGCAAGCAATCAGCCCCAGCATTTT
D: NA; V: TRBV4-2; size: NA; J: TRBJ2-1; CDR3: CASSQDDRGRGNEQFF; DNA: TGTGCCAGCAGCCAAGATGACCGGGGCCGGGGGAATGAGCAGTTCTTC
D: NA; V: TRBV5-1; size: NA; J: TRBJ2-2; CDR3: CASSFSQGGTGELFF; DNA: TGCGCCAGCAGCTTCTCCCAGGGGGGCACCGGGGAGCTGTTTTTT
D: NA; V: TRBV7-8; size: NA; J: TRBJ2-7; CDR3: CASSLAVVGDVLYEQYF; DNA: TGTGCCAGCAGCTTAGCAGTCGTAGGGGATGTCCTCTACGAGCAGTACTTC
D: NA; V: TRBV11-1; size: NA; J: TRBJ1-1; CDR3: CASSGVHRVGNTEAFF; DNA: TGTGCCAGCAGCGGGGTTCACAGGGTCGGGAACACTGAAGCTTTCTTT
D: NA; V: TRBV2; size: NA; J: TRBJ1-4; CDR3: CASSPARELFF; DNA: TGTGCCAGCAGTCCTGCGAGGGAACTGTTTTTT
D: NA; V: TRBV7-2; size: NA; J: TRBJ2-3; CDR3: CASSSTRADTQYF; DNA: TGTGCCAGCAGCTCGACCAGGGCAGATACGCAGTATTTT
D: NA; V: TRBV6-5; size: few; J: TRBJ2-5; CDR3: CASSYVGAGETQYF; DNA: TGTGCCAGCAGTTACGTGGGGGCCGGGGAGACCCAGTACTTC
D: NA; V: TRBV7-9; size: NA; J: TRBJ2-5; CDR3: CASSFGGVETQYF; DNA: TGTGCCAGCAGCTTTGGGGGCGTGGAGACCCAGTACTTC
D: NA; V: TRBV7-2; size: NA; J: TRBJ2-1; CDR3: CASSLARAARNEQFF; DNA: TGTGCCAGCAGCTTAGCGCGGGCGGCGAGGAATGAGCAGTTCTTC
D: NA; V: TRBV6-5; size: NA; J: TRBJ2-3; CDR3: CASSYSGSGTQYF; DNA: TGTGCCAGCAGTTACTCCGGGTCCGGTACGCAGTATTTT
D: NA; V: TRBV7-8; size: NA; J: TRBJ2-7; CDR3: CASSLGYSSYEQYF; DNA: TGTGCCAGCAGCCTCGGTTATAGCTCCTACGAGCAGTACTTC
D: NA; V: TRBV29-1; size: NA; J: TRBJ2-3; CDR3: CSVEGVDRLTTDTQYF; DNA: TGCAGCGTTGAAGGGGTGGACCGACTTACCACAGATACGCAGTATTTT
D: NA; V: TRBV10-1; size: NA; J: TRBJ2-7; CDR3: CASSDRVYEQYF; DNA: TGCGCCAGCAGTGACCGAGTCTACGAGCAGTACTTC
D: NA; V: TRBV7-9; size: few; J: TRBJ2-7; CDR3: CASSPPGGYEQYF; DNA: TGTGCCAGCAGCCCTCCTGGGGGCTACGAGCAGTACTTC
D: TRBD2; V: TRBV27; size: NA; J: TRBJ2-7; CDR3: CASSGGTFYEQYF; DNA: TGTGCCAGCAGCGGGGGGACTTTCTACGAGCAGTACTTC
D: TRBD1; V: TRBV18; size: NA; J: TRBJ2-7; CDR3: CASSPQTGLDEQYF; DNA: TGTGCCAGCTCACCTCAGACAGGGTTAGACGAGCAGTACTTC
D: TRBD1; V: TRBV18; size: NA; J: TRBJ2-1; CDR3: CASSPGQGAWDEQFF; DNA: TGTGCCAGCTCACCAGGACAGGGGGCTTGGGATGAGCAGTTCTTC
D: NA; V: TRBV7-6; size: NA; J: TRBJ1-6; CDR3: CASRNRQTNSPLHF; DNA: TGTGCCAGCAGAAATAGACAAACAAATTCACCCCTCCACTTT
D: NA; V: TRBV7-9; size: NA; J: TRBJ1-2; CDR3: CASSPDFYGYTF; DNA: TGTGCCAGCAGCCCCGACTTCTATGGCTACACCTTC
D: TRBD1; V: TRBV19; size: NA; J: TRBJ1-2; CDR3: CASRDPRGTGGTDYGYTF; DNA: TGTGCCAGTAGGGACCCTCGAGGGACAGGGGGAACGGACTATGGCTACACCTTC
D: NA; V: TRBV13; size: NA; J: TRBJ1-2; CDR3: CASSLAPGTTYGYTF; DNA: TGTGCCAGCAGCTTAGCCCCCGGGACAACCTATGGCTACACCTTC
D: NA; V: TRBV29-1; size: NA; J: TRBJ1-1; CDR3: CSVGTVLGVNTEAFF; DNA: TGCAGCGTTGGGACAGTGCTGGGGGTGAACACTGAAGCTTTCTTT
D: TRBD1; V: TRBV6-5; size: NA; J: TRBJ2-2; CDR3: CASSWGTGEAAGELFF; DNA: TGTGCCAGCAGTTGGGGGACAGGGGAAGCGGCCGGGGAGCTGTTTTTT
D: TRBD1; V: TRBV7-2; size: NA; J: TRBJ2-7; CDR3: CASSSGQESYEQYF; DNA: TGTGCCAGCAGCTCGGGACAGGAATCCTACGAGCAGTACTTC
D: NA; V: TRBV10-3; size: NA; J: TRBJ1-2; CDR3: CAISAGGAVSGYTF; DNA: TGTGCCATCTCGGCGGGGGGGGCCGTAAGTGGCTACACCTTC
D: NA; V: TRBV6-5; size: NA; J: TRBJ1-4; CDR3: CASSLQRGENEKLFF; DNA: TGTGCCAGCAGCCTGCAGAGGGGCGAGAATGAAAAACTGTTTTTT
D: NA; V: TRBV12-5; size: NA; J: TRBJ2-3; CDR3: CASGPRGASTDTQYF; DNA: TGTGCTAGTGGCCCAAGGGGTGCTAGCACAGATACGCAGTATTTT
D: NA; V: TRBV19; size: once; J: TRBJ1-1; CDR3: CATRVLTGTEAFF; DNA: TGTGCCACCAGGGTCTTAACGGGAACTGAAGCTTTCTTT
D: NA; V: TRBV19; size: NA; J: TRBJ1-5; CDR3: CASSMSWGVGQPQHF; DNA: TGTGCCAGTAGTATGAGTTGGGGGGTGGGTCAGCCCCAGCATTTT
D: NA; V: TRBV6-6; size: NA; J: TRBJ1-3; CDR3: CASSYPQGSGNTIYF; DNA: TGTGCCAGCAGTTACCCACAGGGTTCTGGAAACACCATATATTTT
D: NA; V: TRBV7-9; size: NA; J: TRBJ2-5; CDR3: CASSRRDTIRETQYF; DNA: TGTGCCAGCAGCCGACGGGACACAATACGAGAGACCCAGTACTTC
D: NA; V: TRBV19; size: NA; J: TRBJ2-2; CDR3: CASLYSVTGELFF; DNA: TGTGCCAGTTTATATAGCGTAACCGGGGAGCTGTTTTTT
D: NA; V: TRBV19; size: NA; J: TRBJ1-5; CDR3: CASSIYGESNQPQHF; DNA: TGTGCCAGTAGTATTTACGGGGAAAGCAATCAGCCCCAGCATTTT
D: NA; V: TRBV7-8; size: NA; J: TRBJ2-3; CDR3: CASSARQGRWRQYF; DNA: TGTGCCAGCAGCGCGCGTCAAGGGAGGTGGAGGCAGTATTTT
D: NA; V: TRBV9; size: NA; J: TRBJ1-2; CDR3: CASSVGVGMGGYTF; DNA: TGTGCCAGCAGCGTAGGTGTAGGGATGGGCGGCTACACCTTC
D: NA; V: TRBV6-5; size: NA; J: TRBJ2-3; CDR3: CASSSRQKLPDTQYF; DNA: TGTGCCAGCAGTTCTCGACAGAAACTCCCAGATACGCAGTATTTT
D: TRBD1; V: TRBV19; size: NA; J: TRBJ1-5; CDR3: CASSTIDRGQGQPQHF; DNA: TGTGCCAGTAGTACGATCGACAGGGGTCAGGGTCAGCCCCAGCATTTT
D: TRBD1; V: TRBV5-1; size: NA; J: TRBJ2-7; CDR3: CASRLQGAVPYEQYF; DNA: TGCGCCAGCAGATTACAGGGGGCTGTACCCTACGAGCAGTACTTC
D: NA; V: TRBV5-1; size: NA; J: TRBJ2-3; CDR3: CASSWAVGGDTQYF; DNA: TGCGCCAGCAGCTGGGCGGTTGGCGGGGATACGCAGTATTTT
D: TRBD1; V: TRBV29-1; size: few; J: TRBJ1-1; CDR3: CSAERGQAVTEAFF; DNA: TGCAGCGCCGAACGGGGACAGGCTGTCACTGAAGCTTTCTTT
D: TRBD2; V: TRBV15; size: NA; J: TRBJ2-1; CDR3: CATSRDLAGGYNEQFF; DNA: TGTGCCACCAGCAGAGATCTAGCGGGGGGATACAATGAGCAGTTCTTC
D: NA; V: TRBV19; size: NA; J: TRBJ2-3; CDR3: CASSGRYTDTQYF; DNA: TGTGCCAGTAGCGGCCGTTACACAGATACGCAGTATTTT
D: NA; V: TRBV9; size: NA; J: TRBJ1-2; CDR3: CASSVDVGPAYGYTF; DNA: TGTGCCAGCAGCGTAGACGTGGGACCAGCTTATGGCTACACCTTC
D: NA; V: TRBV4-1; size: few; J: TRBJ2-7; CDR3: CASSQDIGSYEQYF; DNA: TGCGCCAGCAGCCAAGATATCGGTTCCTACGAGCAGTACTTC
D: NA; V: TRBV15; size: NA; J: TRBJ1-6; CDR3: CATSNSQGWQSTLHF; DNA: TGTGCCACCAGCAACTCCCAGGGGTGGCAGTCGACCCTCCACTTT
D: NA; V: TRBV29-1; size: NA; J: TRBJ2-7; CDR3: CSVASRQSYEQYF; DNA: TGCAGCGTTGCGTCCAGACAATCCTACGAGCAGTACTTC
D: NA; V: TRBV7-2; size: NA; J: TRBJ2-7; CDR3: CASSRTEYEQYF; DNA: TGTGCCAGCAGCCGGACAGAATACGAGCAGTACTTC
D: NA; V: TRBV19; size: NA; J: TRBJ2-1; CDR3: CASSTIAVPSYNEQFF; DNA: TGTGCCAGTAGTACGATAGCGGTACCCTCCTACAATGAGCAGTTCTTC
D: TRBD1; V: TRBV11-3; size: NA; J: TRBJ2-2; CDR3: CASSSGQGEYTGELFF; DNA: TGTGCCAGCAGCTCCGGACAGGGAGAGTACACCGGGGAGCTGTTTTTT
D: TRBD2; V: TRBV5-4; size: NA; J: TRBJ2-5; CDR3: CASSWGLAGDNPNQETQYF; DNA: TGTGCCAGCAGCTGGGGACTAGCGGGGGACAACCCTAACCAAGAGACCCAGTACTTC